The rows below give T cell receptor beta chains drawn from one sample of a study of neurological immune-mediated disorders. Each CDR3 protein is one row after TCRdb ran MiXCR on the 5' RACE reads. The sample shows approximately 74,000 distinct CDR3 sequences, around 9.9% of them seen only once. Source material: PBMCs. These receptors were collected from a man in his fifties in good health. The CDR3 runs from the conserved cysteine through the conserved F or W. D genes are given only for firm matches. Clone size appears in some rows only: once, few, many, or a class for an expanded clone.

abundance: many; j_gene: TRBJ2-7; d_gene: TRBD2; v_gene: TRBV7-2; CDR3aa: CASSPAGETYEQYF; CDR3nt: TGTGCCAGCAGCCCAGCGGGAGAAACCTACGAGCAGTACTTC
abundance: many; j_gene: TRBJ1-2; d_gene: TRBD1; v_gene: TRBV29-1; CDR3aa: CSAGQGVDGYTF; CDR3nt: TGCAGCGCCGGACAGGGAGTCGACGGCTACACCTTC
abundance: many; j_gene: TRBJ2-7; d_gene: TRBD1; v_gene: TRBV12-3/TRBV12-4; CDR3aa: CASSTGQESSYEQYF; CDR3nt: TGTGCCAGCAGTACGGGACAGGAGTCTTCCTACGAGCAGTACTTC
abundance: many; j_gene: TRBJ1-1; d_gene: -; v_gene: TRBV12-3/TRBV12-4; CDR3aa: CASSPRPKNTEAFF; CDR3nt: TGTGCCAGCAGTCCTCGGCCGAAGAACACTGAAGCTTTCTTT
abundance: many; j_gene: TRBJ1-5; d_gene: -; v_gene: TRBV2; CDR3aa: CASSEISGTRNQPQHF; CDR3nt: TGTGCCAGCAGTGAAATCTCTGGGACACGCAATCAGCCCCAGCATTTT
abundance: many; j_gene: TRBJ2-7; d_gene: -; v_gene: TRBV6-2/TRBV6-3; CDR3aa: CASKRSYEQYF; CDR3nt: TGTGCCAGTAAGAGGAGCTACGAGCAGTACTTC
abundance: many; j_gene: TRBJ2-2; d_gene: TRBD1; v_gene: TRBV5-1; CDR3aa: CASSLEWTGFPDTGELFF; CDR3nt: TGCGCCAGCAGCTTGGAGTGGACAGGTTTTCCGGACACCGGGGAGCTGTTTTTT
abundance: many; j_gene: TRBJ2-7; d_gene: -; v_gene: TRBV10-3; CDR3aa: CATTLEVTHEQYF; CDR3nt: TGTGCCACGACGTTGGAGGTGACCCACGAGCAGTACTTC
abundance: many; j_gene: TRBJ1-1; d_gene: -; v_gene: TRBV29-1; CDR3aa: CSVDRENTEAFF; CDR3nt: TGCAGCGTTGACCGCGAGAACACTGAAGCTTTCTTT
abundance: -; j_gene: TRBJ1-5; d_gene: TRBD1; v_gene: TRBV7-2; CDR3aa: CASSLVGVQGVRGQPQHF; CDR3nt: TGTGCCAGCAGCTTAGTTGGAGTACAGGGGGTCCGGGGTCAGCCCCAGCATTTT
abundance: many; j_gene: TRBJ1-1; d_gene: -; v_gene: TRBV7-2; CDR3aa: CASSFQGPDTEAFF; CDR3nt: TGTGCCAGCAGCTTTCAGGGGCCTGACACTGAAGCTTTCTTT
abundance: many; j_gene: TRBJ2-3; d_gene: TRBD2; v_gene: TRBV3-1; CDR3aa: CASSTGTSGRTSTDTQYF; CDR3nt: TGTGCCAGCAGTACCGGGACTAGCGGGAGAACTAGCACAGATACGCAGTATTTT
abundance: many; j_gene: TRBJ1-1; d_gene: -; v_gene: TRBV28; CDR3aa: CASSTWRGVNTEAFF; CDR3nt: TGTGCCAGCAGTACCTGGAGGGGCGTGAACACTGAAGCTTTCTTT
abundance: many; j_gene: TRBJ1-1; d_gene: -; v_gene: TRBV6-5; CDR3aa: CASSYNKNTEAFF; CDR3nt: TGTGCCAGCAGTTACAACAAGAACACTGAAGCTTTCTTT
abundance: many; j_gene: TRBJ1-1; d_gene: -; v_gene: TRBV7-9; CDR3aa: CASSSTRTPWGSTGSSEAFF; CDR3nt: TGTGCCAGCAGCTCTACTCGAACGCCCTGGGGTTCAACAGGATCATCTGAAGCTTTCTTT
abundance: many; j_gene: TRBJ2-5; d_gene: -; v_gene: TRBV5-1; CDR3aa: CASSAQGRETQYF; CDR3nt: TGCGCCAGCAGCGCACAGGGAAGGGAGACCCAGTACTTC
abundance: many; j_gene: TRBJ2-7; d_gene: TRBD2; v_gene: TRBV6-5; CDR3aa: CASSPGTSGEAYEQYF; CDR3nt: TGTGCCAGCAGTCCCGGGACTAGCGGGGAGGCCTACGAGCAGTACTTC
abundance: many; j_gene: TRBJ2-5; d_gene: TRBD1; v_gene: TRBV7-9; CDR3aa: CASSLARGLQETQYF; CDR3nt: TGTGCCAGCAGCTTAGCCAGGGGGCTTCAAGAGACCCAGTACTTC
abundance: many; j_gene: TRBJ2-7; d_gene: -; v_gene: TRBV7-9; CDR3aa: CASSRGSEQYF; CDR3nt: TGTGCCAGCAGCCGGGGGAGCGAGCAGTACTTC
abundance: many; j_gene: TRBJ1-1; d_gene: -; v_gene: TRBV6-5; CDR3aa: CASSYSMEAAAFF; CDR3nt: TGTGCCAGCAGTTACTCGATGGAGGCGGCCGCTTTCTTT